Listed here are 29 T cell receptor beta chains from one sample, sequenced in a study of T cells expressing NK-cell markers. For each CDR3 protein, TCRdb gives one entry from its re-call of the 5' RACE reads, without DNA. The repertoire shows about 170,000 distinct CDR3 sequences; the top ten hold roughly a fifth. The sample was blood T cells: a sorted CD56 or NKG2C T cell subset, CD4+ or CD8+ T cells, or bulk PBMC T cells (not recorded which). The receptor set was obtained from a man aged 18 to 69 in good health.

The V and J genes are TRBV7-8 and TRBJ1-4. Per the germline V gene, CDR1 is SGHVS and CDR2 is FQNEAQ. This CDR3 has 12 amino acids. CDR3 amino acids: CASSPGHLELFF.

This chain's CDR3 is CASSPLRSGKLNSEAFF. The chain employs TRBV12-3 or TRBV12-4 and TRBJ1-1; no DNA is available, so the TRBD1 call from TCRdb remains unchecked. The length of the CDR3 is 17 residues.

The CDR3 loop is CATSPFGVNYGYTF. The chain has TRBV19 and TRBJ1-2. Germline CDR1 and CDR2: LNHDA and SQIVND (reference sequence). The CDR3 runs 14 residues.

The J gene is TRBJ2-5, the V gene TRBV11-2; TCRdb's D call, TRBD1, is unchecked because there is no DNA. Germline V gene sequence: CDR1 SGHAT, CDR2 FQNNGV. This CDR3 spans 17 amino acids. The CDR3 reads CASSLLYAGGGQETQYF. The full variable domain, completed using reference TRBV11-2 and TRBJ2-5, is EAGVAQSPRYKIIEKRQSVAFWCNPISGHATLYWYQQILGQGPKLLIQFQNNGVVDDSQLPKDRFSAERLKGVDSTLKIQPAKLEDSAVYLCASSLLYAGGGQETQYFGPGTRLLVL.

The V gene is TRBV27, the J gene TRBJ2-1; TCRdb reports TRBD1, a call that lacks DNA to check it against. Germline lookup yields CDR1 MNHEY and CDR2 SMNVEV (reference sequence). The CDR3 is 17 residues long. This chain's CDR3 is CASSFSPDRGGGNEQFF.

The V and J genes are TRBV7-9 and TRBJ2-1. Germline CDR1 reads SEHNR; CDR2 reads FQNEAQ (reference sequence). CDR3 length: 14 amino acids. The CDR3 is CASSLAGAYNEQFF.

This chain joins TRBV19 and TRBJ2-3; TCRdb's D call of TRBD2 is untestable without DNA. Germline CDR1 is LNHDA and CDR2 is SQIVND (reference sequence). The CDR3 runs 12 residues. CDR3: CASRGGWDTQYF.

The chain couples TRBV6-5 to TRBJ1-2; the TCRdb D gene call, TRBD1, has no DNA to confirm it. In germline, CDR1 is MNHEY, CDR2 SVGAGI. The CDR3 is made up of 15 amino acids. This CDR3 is CASTEGTTGGYGYTF.

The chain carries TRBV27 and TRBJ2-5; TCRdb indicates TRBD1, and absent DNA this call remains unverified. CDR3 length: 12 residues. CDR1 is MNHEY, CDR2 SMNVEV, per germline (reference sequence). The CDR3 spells CASSVTGETQYF.

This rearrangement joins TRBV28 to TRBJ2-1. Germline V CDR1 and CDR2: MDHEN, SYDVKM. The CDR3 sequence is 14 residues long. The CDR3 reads CASSLFRSRNEQFF.

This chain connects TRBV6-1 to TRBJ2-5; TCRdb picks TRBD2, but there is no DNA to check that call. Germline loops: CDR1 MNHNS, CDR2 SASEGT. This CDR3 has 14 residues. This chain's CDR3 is CASSSRPSLETQYF.

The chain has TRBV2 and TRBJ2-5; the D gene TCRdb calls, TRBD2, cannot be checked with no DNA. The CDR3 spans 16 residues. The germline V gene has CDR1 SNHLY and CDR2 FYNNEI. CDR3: CASLGITGDWFETQYF.

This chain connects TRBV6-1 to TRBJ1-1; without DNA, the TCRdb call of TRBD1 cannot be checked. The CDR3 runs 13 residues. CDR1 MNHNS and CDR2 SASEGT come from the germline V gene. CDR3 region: CASYKGGKTEAFF.

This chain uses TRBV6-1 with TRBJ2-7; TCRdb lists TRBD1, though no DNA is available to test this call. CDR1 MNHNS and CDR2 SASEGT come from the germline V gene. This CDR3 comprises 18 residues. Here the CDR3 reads CASSEGRGGQGPSYEQYF.

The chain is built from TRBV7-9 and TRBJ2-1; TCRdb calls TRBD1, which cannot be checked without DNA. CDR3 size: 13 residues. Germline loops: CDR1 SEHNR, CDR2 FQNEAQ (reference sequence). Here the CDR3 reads CASSSPGGYEQFF.

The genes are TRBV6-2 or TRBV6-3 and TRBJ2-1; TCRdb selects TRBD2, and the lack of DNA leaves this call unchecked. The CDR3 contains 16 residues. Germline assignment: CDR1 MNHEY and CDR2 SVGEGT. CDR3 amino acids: CASRDDGLAGGGEQFF.

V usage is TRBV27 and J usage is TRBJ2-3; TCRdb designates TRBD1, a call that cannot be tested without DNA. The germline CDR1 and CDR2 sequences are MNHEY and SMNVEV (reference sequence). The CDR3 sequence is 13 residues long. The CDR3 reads CASSTLPPGGQYF.

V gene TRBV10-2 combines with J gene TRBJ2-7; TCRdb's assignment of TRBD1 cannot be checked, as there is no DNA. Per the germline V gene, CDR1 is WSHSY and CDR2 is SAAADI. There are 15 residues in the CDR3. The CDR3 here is CASSTTDRDSEEQYF.

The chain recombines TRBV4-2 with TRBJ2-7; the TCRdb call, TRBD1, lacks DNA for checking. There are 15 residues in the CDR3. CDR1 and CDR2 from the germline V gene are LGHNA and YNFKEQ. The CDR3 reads CASSRERSLSYEQYF.

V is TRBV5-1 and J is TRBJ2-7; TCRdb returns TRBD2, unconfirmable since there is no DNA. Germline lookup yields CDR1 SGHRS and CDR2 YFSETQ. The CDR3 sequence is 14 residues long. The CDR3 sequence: CASSPASGPYEQYF.

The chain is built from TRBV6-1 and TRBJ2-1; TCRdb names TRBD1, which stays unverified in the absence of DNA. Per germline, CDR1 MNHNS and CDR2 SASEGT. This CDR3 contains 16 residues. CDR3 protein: CASRLTGTGSSNEQFF.

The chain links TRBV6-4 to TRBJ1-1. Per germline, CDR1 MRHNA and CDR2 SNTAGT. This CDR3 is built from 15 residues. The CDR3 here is CASSEEGSMNTEAFF.

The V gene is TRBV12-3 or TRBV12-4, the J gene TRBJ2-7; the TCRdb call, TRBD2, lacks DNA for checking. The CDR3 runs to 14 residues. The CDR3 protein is CASTLRGSGDEQYF.

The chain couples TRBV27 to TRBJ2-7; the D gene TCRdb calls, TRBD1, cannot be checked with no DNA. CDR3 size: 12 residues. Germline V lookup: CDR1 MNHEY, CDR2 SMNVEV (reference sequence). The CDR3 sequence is CASPGQTYEQYF.

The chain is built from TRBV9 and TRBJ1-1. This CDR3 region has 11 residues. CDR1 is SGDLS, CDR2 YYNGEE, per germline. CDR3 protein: CASGPNTEAFF.

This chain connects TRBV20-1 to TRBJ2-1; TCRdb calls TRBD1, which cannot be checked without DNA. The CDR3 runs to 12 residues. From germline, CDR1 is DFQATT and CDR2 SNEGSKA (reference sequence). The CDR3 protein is CSAIGQLAEQFF.

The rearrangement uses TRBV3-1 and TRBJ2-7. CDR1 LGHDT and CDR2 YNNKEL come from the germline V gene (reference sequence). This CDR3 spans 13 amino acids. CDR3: CASSQVPAHEQYF.

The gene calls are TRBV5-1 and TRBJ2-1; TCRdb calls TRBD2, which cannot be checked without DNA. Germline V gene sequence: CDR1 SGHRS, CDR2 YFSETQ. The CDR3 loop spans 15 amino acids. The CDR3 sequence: CASSLGRGGNNEQFF.

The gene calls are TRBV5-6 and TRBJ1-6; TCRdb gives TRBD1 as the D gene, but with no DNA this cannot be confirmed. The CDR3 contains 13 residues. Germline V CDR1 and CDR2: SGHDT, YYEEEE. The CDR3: CASSLYEGSPLHF. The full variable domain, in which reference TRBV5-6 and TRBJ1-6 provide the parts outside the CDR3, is DAGVTQSPTHLIKTRGQQVTLRCSPKSGHDTVSWYQQALGQGPQFIFQYYEEEERQRGNFPDRFSGHQFPNYSSELNVNALLLGDSALYLCASSLYEGSPLHFGNGTRLTVT.